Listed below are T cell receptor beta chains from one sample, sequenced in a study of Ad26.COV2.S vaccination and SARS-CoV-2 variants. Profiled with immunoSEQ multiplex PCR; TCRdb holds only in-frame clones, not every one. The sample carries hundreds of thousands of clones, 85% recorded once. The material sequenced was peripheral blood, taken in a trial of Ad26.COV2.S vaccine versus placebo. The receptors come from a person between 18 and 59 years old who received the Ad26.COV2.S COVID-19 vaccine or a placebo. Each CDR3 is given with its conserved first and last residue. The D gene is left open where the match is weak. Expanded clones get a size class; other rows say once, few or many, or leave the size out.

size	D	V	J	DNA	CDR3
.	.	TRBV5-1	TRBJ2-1	TGCGCCAGCAGCTTGGATGGGCAGGGTGGGTTCAATGAGCAGTTCTTC	CASSLDGQGGFNEQFF
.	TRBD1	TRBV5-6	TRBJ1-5	TGTGCCAGCAGCTTGACAGGGGGCGGGGCCGGGCAGCCCCAGCATTTT	CASSLTGGGAGQPQHF
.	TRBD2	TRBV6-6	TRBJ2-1	TGTGCCAGCAGTAGCCAGGCGGGGGCCTACAATGAGCAGTTCTTC	CASSSQAGAYNEQFF
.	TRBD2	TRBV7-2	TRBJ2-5	TGTGCCAGCAGCTTAGTTGGGTTGGGACTAGCGGGAGGGCGGGAGACCCAGTACTTC	CASSLVGLGLAGGRETQYF
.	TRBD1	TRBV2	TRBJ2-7	TGTGCCAGTTCCGGACAGGGCGCGCTCTACGAGCAGTACTTC	CASSGQGALYEQYF
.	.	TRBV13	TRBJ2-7	TGTGCCAGCAGCCCTCGGGACTCTTCCAACGAGCAGTACTTC	CASSPRDSSNEQYF
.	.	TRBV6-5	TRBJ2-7	TGTGCCAGCAGTTATCATAGCTCCGAGCAGTACTTC	CASSYHSSEQYF
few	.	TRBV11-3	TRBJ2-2	TGTGCCAGCAGCTTATTGGACACCGGGGAGCTGTTTTTT	CASSLLDTGELFF
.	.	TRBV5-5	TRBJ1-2	TGTGCCAGCAGCTTGGACGTAGGCTACACCTTC	CASSLDVGYTF
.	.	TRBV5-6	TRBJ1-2	TGTGCCAGCAGCACGTTTTCGGGTAGGGTTCGGTATGGCTACACCTTC	CASSTFSGRVRYGYTF
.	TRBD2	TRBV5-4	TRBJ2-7	TGTGCCAGCAGCTTGGGGCTTGTGCGGGAGTGGGGCGAGCAGTACTTC	CASSLGLVREWGEQYF
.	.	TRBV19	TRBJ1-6	TGTGCCAGTAGTCCTACAGGGTATAATTCACCCCTCCACTTT	CASSPTGYNSPLHF
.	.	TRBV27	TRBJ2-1	TGTGCCAGCAGTTTATCGCTCAATCCCGGGACTCCCAATGAGCAGTTCTTC	CASSLSLNPGTPNEQFF